Listed below are T cell receptor beta chains from one sample, sequenced in a study of cytomegalovirus exposure and HLA in healthy donors. Repertoires were generated with immunoSEQ multiplex PCR, while TCRdb's copy carries only in-frame clones and drops some. Of approximately 110,000 clones listed, around 80% are singletons. Sequenced: PBMCs. The receptors shown here come from a woman between 40 and 55 years old in good health and CMV-seronegative. CDR3s include the opening cysteine and the closing phenylalanine or tryptophan. D genes are given only for firm matches. A row's size may be missing; if present it is once, few, many or a size class.

TRBJ2-1 TRBV7-7 - - TGTGCCAGCAGCTTAGCGCACGGGAATGAGCAGTTCTTC CASSLAHGNEQFF
TRBJ2-2 TRBV6-5 few - TGTGCCAGCAGCCCGGGGGCCGGGGAGCTGTTTTTT CASSPGAGELFF
TRBJ1-3 TRBV9 - TRBD1 TGTGCCAGCGACAGAGGGCAGGGGGTAAAAAACACCATATATTTT CASDRGQGVKNTIYF
TRBJ2-7 TRBV7-2 - - TGTGCCAGCAGCCTTCAGGGTGGTACCTACGAGCAGTACTTC CASSLQGGTYEQYF
TRBJ1-4 TRBV5-6 - - TGTGCCAGCAGCTTGGGGGGCGGGGCCACTAATGAAAAACTGTTTTTT CASSLGGGATNEKLFF
TRBJ1-1 TRBV6-6 - - TGTGCCAGCAGTTACGTTCTCAACACTGAAGCTTTCTTT CASSYVLNTEAFF
TRBJ2-7 TRBV15 few - TGTGCCACCAGCAGAGAGGGGCAAACAAATGACGGACCCTACGAGCAGTACTTC CATSREGQTNDGPYEQYF
TRBJ2-3 TRBV2 - - TGTGCCAGCAGTGAAATTGTGGCAAATACGCAGTATTTT CASSEIVANTQYF
TRBJ2-3 TRBV10-3 - - TGTGCCAGGGGGGAAACCACAGATACGCAGTATTTT CARGETTDTQYF
TRBJ2-3 TRBV10-3 - TRBD2 TGTGCCATCAGTGAGGCTAGCGGGGGGGGCCGGTATACGCAGTATTTT CAISEASGGGRYTQYF
TRBJ1-5 TRBV5-6 - TRBD1 TGTGCCAGCAGCTTTTCCGGACAGGGCCTACATTGGCCCCAGCATTTT CASSFSGQGLHWPQHF
TRBJ1-5 TRBV18 - - TGTGCCAGCTCACGGCTCGCGGGGGGCAATCAGCCCCAGCATTTT CASSRLAGGNQPQHF
TRBJ2-4 TRBV28 - - TGTGCCAGCAGTTTGGGCCTTGGGGCCGAAAACATTCAGTACTTC CASSLGLGAENIQYF
TRBJ2-7 TRBV4-3 few TRBD1 TGCGCCAGCAGCCAAGTCGGGACAGGGCAGTACGAGCAGTACTTC CASSQVGTGQYEQYF
TRBJ1-4 TRBV7-2 - - TGTGCCAGCAGAAAAGGAGCTAATGAAAAACTGTTTTTT CASRKGANEKLFF
TRBJ2-4 TRBV6-1 - TRBD2 TGTGCCAGCAGTGAACTCGGGAGGGGGGCAGACCCCGCCAAAAACATTCAGTACTTC CASSELGRGADPAKNIQYF
TRBJ1-1 TRBV29-1 - - TGCAGCGTTGACGCATCGGGGGGGAACACTGAAGCTTTCTTT CSVDASGGNTEAFF
TRBJ1-1 TRBV28 - TRBD1 TGTGCCAGCAGTTTACAAGGGACAGCAGTGAACACTGAAGCTTTCTTT CASSLQGTAVNTEAFF
TRBJ2-7 TRBV19 - - TGTGCCAGTAGTCCTCGGGGGGCCTCCTACGAGCAGTACTTC CASSPRGASYEQYF
TRBJ1-1 TRBV6-1 - TRBD1 TGTGCCAGCAGTGTGCCAGGGGGGAACACTGAAGCTTTCTTT CASSVPGGNTEAFF
TRBJ1-6 TRBV14 - - TGTGCCAGCAGCCAGACTGCGAGCTCCTATAATTCACCCCTCCACTTT CASSQTASSYNSPLHF
TRBJ1-4 TRBV5-6 - - TGTGCCAGCAGTACAACTAATGAAAAACTGTTTTTT CASSTTNEKLFF
TRBJ1-2 TRBV7-9 - - TGTGCCAGCAGCTTAACAGGGCGTGCGGAGGGCTACACCTTC CASSLTGRAEGYTF
TRBJ2-3 TRBV5-1 few TRBD2 TGCGCCAGCGGAACTAGCGGGGACGCAGATACGCAGTATTTT CASGTSGDADTQYF
TRBJ2-7 TRBV9 - - TGTGCCAGCAGCCAAGTAGGGGCTGGCGAGCAGTACTTC CASSQVGAGEQYF
TRBJ1-2 TRBV29-1 - - TGCAGCGTATGGACAGCGAACTATGGCTACACCTTC CSVWTANYGYTF
TRBJ2-7 TRBV5-6 - - TGTGCCAGCAGCCCGGGGGCCTACGAGCAGTACTTC CASSPGAYEQYF
TRBJ1-1 TRBV7-2 - TRBD1 TGTGCCAGCAGCAGACAGGGGGGCCCGAGTGAAGCTTTCTTT CASSRQGGPSEAFF
TRBJ1-1 TRBV25-1 few - TGTGCCAGCAGTGATCGGGACTCCTACACTGAAGCTTTCTTT CASSDRDSYTEAFF
TRBJ1-1 TRBV25-1 few - TGTGCCAGCAGTGAATTTGGGGACACCATGAACACTGAAGCTTTCTTT CASSEFGDTMNTEAFF
TRBJ1-5 TRBV4-2 - TRBD1 TGTGCCAGCAGCCAAACGGGACAGAAGGACAATCAGCCCCAGCATTTT CASSQTGQKDNQPQHF